The 16 T cell receptor beta chains below were found in one sample sequenced in a study of cytomegalovirus exposure and HLA in healthy donors. It was with 60 Vbeta and 13 Jbeta primers that the PCR ran. The protocol was immunoSEQ multiplex PCR, while the TCRdb copy is restricted to in-frame clones and leaves out a portion. This sample carries 100,000 to 150,000 clones, roughly 80% of them seen once, and the ten largest clones take approximately 0.22%. Material: PBMCs. These receptors all come from a man aged 50 to 60 in good health and CMV-seronegative.

The rearrangement links TRBV11-3 to TRBJ2-1; D ambiguous. The CDR3 is 12 residues long. CDR1 and CDR2 (germline): SGHNT, YENEEA. Between the trimmed V and J ends, which lost 0 bases and 7 bases, there was a span of 4 bases. CDR3 nucleotide sequence: TGTGCCAGCAGCTTAGATCCGAATGAGCAGTTCTTC. This gives the protein CASSLDPNEQFF.

The chain joins TRBV5-6 to TRBJ2-1; D gene uncertain. Germline values: CDR1 SGHDT, CDR2 YYEEEE. The CDR3 has 14 residues. V lost 1 base to trimming and J lost 0 bases, with 5 bases between them. The CDR3 DNA follows: TGTGCCAGCAGCTTGACGGGCTCCTACAATGAGCAGTTCTTC. Translating gives CASSLTGSYNEQFF.

This clone appeared a few times. For the CDR3, the DNA is TGCGCCAGCAGCTTAGAACAGGGGGCCAAAGGAAACACCATATATTTT. It codes for CASSLEQGAKGNTIYF. The chain is built from TRBV5-1 and TRBJ1-3; TRBD1 matches at 9 bases. V gave up 2 bases and J gave up 4 bases; unmatched junction bases: 7. The CDR3 has 16 residues. The germline gives CDR1 SGHRS, CDR2 YFSETQ.

The rearrangement joins TRBV6-1 to TRBJ1-2, with TRBD1 as a possible D gene (6 bases). V lost 1 base to trimming and J lost 4 bases, with 19 bases between them. The CDR3 is 17 amino acids. The germline V gene has CDR1 MNHNS and CDR2 SASEGT. The CDR3 sequence is CASSEVGGATQVYGYTF. CDR3 DNA sequence: TGTGCCAGCAGTGAAGTTGGGGGGGCCACCCAGGTCTATGGCTACACCTTC.

A single count supports this clone. The chain is built from TRBV19 and TRBJ1-1; 8 bases map to TRBD1. Germline V gene lookup returns CDR1 LNHDA and CDR2 SQIVND (reference sequence). This CDR3 contains 17 residues. With V trimmed by 0 bases and J by 0 bases, 6 bases remained unmatched. Here the CDR3 DNA reads TGTGCCAGTAGTATAGAGGGTCCACAGGGGGTGAACACTGAAGCTTTCTTT. Protein: CASSIEGPQGVNTEAFF.

The CDR3 loop is CASKGVAYEQYF. The CDR3 DNA is TGTGCCAGTAAGGGGGTTGCCTACGAGCAGTACTTC. The V and J genes are TRBV19 and TRBJ2-7, with D possibly TRBD1 on 6 matching bases. The CDR3 runs 12 residues. Between the trimmed V and J ends, which lost 7 bases and 2 bases, there was a span of 9 bases. The germline gives CDR1 LNHDA, CDR2 SQIVND (reference sequence).

The V and J genes are TRBV5-5 and TRBJ1-2; D is perhaps TRBD1 (6 bases). The CDR3 loop spans 14 amino acids. Germline V gives CDR1 SGHKS, CDR2 YYEKEE (reference sequence). V was trimmed by 0 bases and J by 4 bases, leaving 10 bases between them. The CDR3 bases are TGTGCCAGCAGCTTGGATACAGGGAGCTATGGCTACACCTTC. Translated, it gives CASSLDTGSYGYTF. The whole variable domain, remainder taken from reference TRBV5-5 and TRBJ1-2, is DAGVTQSPTHLIKTRGQQVTLRCSPISGHKSVSWYQQVLGQGPQFIFQYYEKEERGRGNFPDRFSARQFPNYSSELNVNALLLGDSALYLCASSLDTGSYGYTFGSGTRLTVV.

The rearrangement uses TRBV7-3 and TRBJ2-5; 8 bases fit TRBD2. The germline V gene has CDR1 SGHTA and CDR2 FQGTGA. CDR3 length: 13 amino acids. V was clipped by 7 bases and J by 5 bases; unmatched bases: 6. CDR3 sequence: CASNGGALETQYF. The CDR3 DNA sequence: TGTGCCAGCAACGGGGGGGCTTTGGAGACCCAGTACTTC.

This clone has more than one count but fewer than ten. The genes are TRBV6-1 and TRBJ1-4; 8 positions match TRBD1. The V and J ends lost 6 bases and 7 bases, in that order; junction bases with no gene match: 7. This CDR3 contains 14 residues. CDR1 MNHNS and CDR2 SASEGT come from the germline V gene. The CDR3, as DNA: TGTGCCAGCAGCGACAGGGGAGGAGGTGAAAAACTGTTTTTT. Translating gives CASSDRGGGEKLFF.

This sequence joins TRBV5-1 and TRBJ2-3, with a tentative D call TRBD2 (6 bases). This CDR3 is built from 17 residues. Germline-derived CDR1 and CDR2 are SGHRS and YFSETQ. V was pared by 0 bases and J by 2 bases, with 16 bases between. This chain's CDR3 is CASSLEPGLPSTDTQYF. In DNA, the CDR3 is TGCGCCAGCAGCTTGGAACCGGGACTTCCCTCCACAGATACGCAGTATTTT.

The sample holds one count of this clone. CDR3: CATSMGQLYEQYF. For the CDR3, the DNA is TGTGCCACCTCCATGGGACAGCTCTACGAGCAGTACTTC. The chain uses TRBV27 and TRBJ2-7; TRBD1 agrees at 7 bases. Germline CDR1 and CDR2: MNHEY and SMNVEV (reference sequence). The CDR3 has 13 residues. After removal of 10 bases from V and 3 bases from J, the junction contained 9 bases not matched to a gene.

V gene TRBV6-5 combines with J gene TRBJ2-7; TRBD2 aligns across 8 bases. CDR3 size: 14 residues. The ends lost 7 bases at V and 2 bases at J; junction bases unmatched: 7. Germline-derived CDR1 and CDR2 are MNHEY and SVGAGI. The CDR3 protein is CASTTGTRAYEQYF. CDR3 bases: TGTGCCAGCACCACCGGGACTAGGGCCTACGAGCAGTACTTC.

The chain employs TRBV5-6 and TRBJ2-2, with D perhaps matching TRBD2 (5 bases). The CDR3 has 16 residues. Germline V gives CDR1 SGHDT, CDR2 YYEEEE. Deletions cut 6 bases from V and 4 bases from J, with 19 bases between. The DNA of the CDR3 is TGTGCCAGCACCCCTCTTCAGGCTGGGAGCACCGGGGAGCTGTTTTTT. Translation: CASTPLQAGSTGELFF.

The gene calls are TRBV7-2 and TRBJ1-5, with TRBD1 matching 9 bases. The CDR3 has 15 amino acids. Trimming removed 5 bases from V and 8 bases from J; junction bases left unmatched: 10. Germline CDR1 is SGHTA and CDR2 is FQGNSA. The CDR3 sequence: CASSVQGARSEPQHF. For the CDR3, the DNA is TGTGCCAGCAGCGTACAGGGGGCGCGAAGTGAGCCCCAGCATTTT.

The rearrangement uses TRBV7-3 and TRBJ2-7, with 8 bases identical to TRBD1. This CDR3 contains 13 residues. Germline loops: CDR1 SGHTA, CDR2 FQGTGA. With V trimmed by 1 base and J by 7 bases, 3 bases remained unmatched. CDR3 in amino acids: CASSLNRDREQYF. CDR3 DNA sequence: TGTGCCAGCAGCTTAAATCGGGACAGGGAGCAGTACTTC.

This chain joins TRBV29-1 and TRBJ2-4, with D perhaps TRBD2 (5 bases). The germline V gene has CDR1 SQVTM and CDR2 ANQGSEA. CDR3 length: 13 residues. V was cut by 2 bases and J by 5 bases, with 10 bases left in between. CDR3 DNA sequence: TGCAGCGTTGAATACAGCGGAGAAAACATTCAGTACTTC. Translated, it gives CSVEYSGENIQYF.